The 25 T cell receptor beta chains listed next were all sequenced from one sample in a study of Graves' ophthalmopathy and Graves' hyperthyroidism. Researchers took RNA transcripts and amplified TCR beta CDR3 regions from them. An opening RT-PCR round employed HTBI primers and preceded a second-round multiplex PCR. From the multiplex PCR reads, TCRdb called clonotypes with MiXCR, one entry per CDR3 protein. The table lists 300,000 to 400,000 distinct CDR3 sequences, roughly a sixth of them singletons. Sequencing was performed on peripheral blood. These receptors were taken from an adult man with Graves' ophthalmopathy.

This clonotype has ten or more counts. The J gene is TRBJ2-4, the V gene TRBV5-4; D is unresolved. CDR1 and CDR2 from the germline V gene are SGHNT and YYREEE (reference sequence). The length of the CDR3 is 15 residues. V lost 0 bases to trimming and J lost 6 bases, with 13 bases between them. The CDR3 bases are TGTGCCAGCAGCTTGGGGACGGACCTTCTAAACATTCAGTACTTC. Its translation: CASSLGTDLLNIQYF.

In this sample, this clonotype turned up many times. The genes are TRBV29-1 and TRBJ2-5, with D maybe TRBD2 (5 bases). The germline V gene has CDR1 SQVTM and CDR2 ANQGSEA. V was clipped by 5 bases and J by 7 bases, with 17 bases between them. The CDR3 contains 13 residues. CDR3 amino acids: CSVITRVRATQYF. CDR3 DNA sequence: TGCAGCGTTATTACTAGGGTGAGGGCGACCCAGTACTTC.

This clonotype came up many times. The chain is built from TRBV29-1 and TRBJ2-7; no firm D call. The CDR3 spans 12 residues. Germline CDR1 is SQVTM and CDR2 is ANQGSEA. Trimming stripped 8 bases from V and 0 bases from J, with 11 bases between. DNA of the CDR3: TGCAGCATCCGGTCTAGCTCCTACGAGCAGTACTTC. It translates to CSIRSSSYEQYF.

This clonotype was detected ten times or more. The V and J genes are TRBV27 and TRBJ1-2; D unclear. This CDR3 has 13 amino acids. With 3 bases removed from V and 3 bases from J, the gap between germline ends came to 8 bases. Germline CDR1 MNHEY, CDR2 SMNVEV (reference sequence). This CDR3 reads CASSFGVDYGYTF. CDR3 bases: TGTGCCAGCAGTTTTGGGGTGGACTATGGCTACACCTTC.

This clonotype has a count of ten or more. J is TRBJ1-6 and V is TRBV2; D is undetermined. The CDR3 covers 14 residues. Germline loops: CDR1 SNHLY, CDR2 FYNNEI. The V gene lost 7 bases and the J gene lost 5 bases, with 12 bases spanning the gap. The CDR3 region has the DNA TGTGCCAGCACCATACAGAGGAATAATTCACCCCTCCACTTT. It is translated as CASTIQRNNSPLHF.

The sample holds many counts of this clonotype. The chain carries TRBV12-3 or TRBV12-4 and TRBJ1-5; D is ambiguous. This CDR3 region has 15 residues. The V and J ends lost 6 bases and 1 base respectively, with 13 bases between them. CDR3 region: CASSGTRWSNQPQHF. In DNA, the CDR3 is TGTGCCAGCAGCGGTACTCGGTGGAGCAATCAGCCCCAGCATTTT.

Comments on this clonotype: A much bigger clone sits one base away, suggesting this may be a read error. The V and J genes are TRBV3-1 and TRBJ1-2; 7 bases are shared with TRBD1. The CDR3 has 13 residues. Germline-derived CDR1 and CDR2 are LGHDT and YNNKEL (reference sequence). The junction had 8 bases not matched to a gene; V was cut back by 6 bases and J by 7 bases. CDR3 region: CASSFGTAGGYTF. CDR3 nucleotide sequence: TGTGCCAGCAGTTTCGGGACAGCTGGTGGCTACACCTTC.

The rearrangement uses TRBV6-1 and TRBJ1-2; D gene uncertain. The germline gives CDR1 MNHNS, CDR2 SASEGT. CDR3 size: 13 residues. The ends were cut back, 7 bases at V and 7 bases at J, with 16 bases in the middle. The CDR3 DNA sequence: TGTGCCAGCACCGCAATCTCCACGGGTGGCTACACCTTC. Its protein product is CASTAISTGGYTF.

This clonotype occurred once. A much more abundant neighbour one base away suggests this may be a read error. The chain is built from TRBV30 and TRBJ1-2; D unresolved. The germline V and J ends were trimmed by 4 bases and 0 bases, with 9 bases remaining between them. The CDR3 is 13 residues long. The germline gives CDR1 GTSNPN, CDR2 SVGIG (reference sequence). In DNA, the CDR3 is TGTGCCTGGACCCAAAGGGCTAACTATGGCTACACCTTC. Translating it yields CAWTQRANYGYTF.

This clonotype was found many times. This rearrangement joins TRBV20-1 to TRBJ2-5; 12 bases are shared with TRBD1. CDR1 and CDR2 (germline): DFQATT, SNEGSKA (reference sequence). The CDR3 spans 15 residues. J lost 7 bases, V lost 5 bases, and 11 bases had no gene match. This CDR3 is CSAGGDRGRWGTQYF. As DNA, the CDR3 is TGCAGTGCTGGGGGGGACAGGGGGCGCTGGGGGACCCAGTACTTC.

A few counts support this clonotype. The CDR3 reads CAWSPPGGWLNYGYTF. Written as DNA, the CDR3 is TGTGCCTGGAGTCCCCCCGGCGGGTGGTTGAACTATGGCTACACCTTC. This chain links TRBV30 with TRBJ1-2; unclear D gene. This CDR3 is 16 amino acids long. V was trimmed by 2 bases and J by 2 bases, leaving 18 bases between them. The germline V gene encodes CDR1 GTSNPN and CDR2 SVGIG (reference sequence).

This clonotype was picked up many times. V usage is TRBV11-2 and J usage is TRBJ2-4, with D perhaps TRBD1 or TRBD2 (5 bases each). The CDR3 totals 14 residues. The germline CDR1 and CDR2 sequences are SGHAT and FQNNGV. V was cut by 7 bases and J by 6 bases, with 16 bases left in between. This CDR3 reads CASTSGPRGNIQYF. The DNA of the CDR3 is TGTGCCAGCACTTCAGGGCCGAGGGGAAACATTCAGTACTTC.

This clonotype was counted a single time. J is TRBJ1-2 and V is TRBV7-8; 7 bases match TRBD1. Germline CDR1 reads SGHVS; CDR2 reads FQNEAQ. J was trimmed by 7 bases and V by 5 bases; bases with no gene match: 7. The CDR3 is made up of 13 amino acids. The CDR3 nucleotides read TGTGCCAGCAGCGCACAGGGGACTGTTGGCTACACCTTC. Its translation: CASSAQGTVGYTF. The whole variable domain, filled in from reference TRBV7-8 and TRBJ1-2, reads GAGVSQSPRYKVAKRGQDVALRCDPISGHVSLFWYQQALGQGPEFLTYFQNEAQLDKSGLPSDRFFAERPEGSVSTLKIQRTQQEDSAVYLCASSAQGTVGYTFGSGTRLTVV.

Many counts were recorded for this clonotype. Here the CDR3 DNA reads TGTGCCAGCGGGGTTCACACTGAAGCTTTCTTT. As protein: CASGVHTEAFF. V and J are TRBV2 and TRBJ1-1, with no clear D. Trimming stripped 8 bases from V and 3 bases from J, with 7 bases between. From germline, CDR1 is SNHLY and CDR2 FYNNEI. This CDR3 contains 11 residues.

This clonotype was seen at least ten times. This chain links TRBV4-2 with TRBJ2-2; no firm D call. The CDR3 is 15 residues long. Germline V gene sequence: CDR1 LGHNA, CDR2 YNFKEQ. Trimming cost V 0 bases and J 3 bases, with 8 bases left between them. For the CDR3, the DNA is TGTGCCAGCAGCCAAGACGGCACTTACACCGGGGAGCTGTTTTTT. Its protein is CASSQDGTYTGELFF.

The table lists this clonotype with many counts. The J gene is TRBJ1-2, the V gene TRBV7-2; possibly TRBD1 for D (6 bases). The V end lost 0 bases, the J end lost 8 bases, and 13 bases lay between the germline ends. The CDR3 sequence is 14 residues long. The germline V gene encodes CDR1 SGHTA and CDR2 FQGNSA. CDR3: CASSLAGGFWGYTF. CDR3 DNA sequence: TGTGCCAGCAGCTTAGCGGGGGGCTTTTGGGGCTACACCTTC.

This clonotype was detected only a few times. This may arise from a read error, as a much more abundant clone is one base away. Since no conserved phenylalanine or tryptophan closes the CDR3, a read error is the likely cause. CDR3 nucleotide sequence: TGTGCCAGCAGCCAAGGGGGGCTGGGGGAGACCCAGTACCTC. It is translated as CASSQGGLGETQYL. The chain employs TRBV4-2 and TRBJ2-5, with TRBD1 as a possible D gene (6 bases). The CDR3 spans 14 residues. The ends were cut back, 1 base at V and 5 bases at J, with 11 bases in the middle. Looked up from germline, CDR1 is LGHNA and CDR2 is YNFKEQ.

The chain combines TRBV6-2 or TRBV6-3 with TRBJ1-1; 8 bases agree with TRBD1. Germline assignment: CDR1 MNHEY and CDR2 SVGEGT. This CDR3 has 15 residues. J lost 0 bases, V lost 8 bases, and 8 bases had no gene match. The CDR3 here is CASRVPDRVNTEAFF. CDR3 DNA: TGTGCCAGCCGTGTCCCGGACAGGGTGAACACTGAAGCTTTCTTT.

This clonotype came up many times. The V call is TRBV12-3 or TRBV12-4, the J call TRBJ1-1; possibly TRBD1 for D (5 bases). Trimming shortened V by 5 bases and J by 3 bases, and 13 bases separated the two germline ends. This CDR3 is 14 amino acids long. The CDR3: CASSAFGGHTEAFF. The CDR3 DNA reads TGTGCCAGCAGTGCCTTTGGGGGACACACTGAAGCTTTCTTT.

At least ten counts were recorded for this clonotype. CDR3 sequence: CASSYRGRDEAFF. The CDR3 DNA follows: TGTGCCAGCAGTTACCGCGGGAGGGATGAAGCTTTCTTT. The V gene is TRBV6-2 or TRBV6-3, the J gene TRBJ1-1; no firm D call. V dropped 2 bases and J dropped 7 bases, with 11 bases sitting between them. The CDR3 extends over 13 amino acids. Per germline, CDR1 MNHEY and CDR2 SVGEGT.

Many counts were recorded for this clonotype. This CDR3 reads CASSAFGEQYF. CDR3 DNA: TGTGCCAGCAGTGCCTTCGGGGAGCAGTACTTC. The genes are TRBV6-2 or TRBV6-3 and TRBJ2-7; D gene ambiguous. The V end lost 5 bases, the J end lost 7 bases, and 9 bases lay between the germline ends. Germline values: CDR1 MNHEY, CDR2 SVGEGT. The CDR3 runs 11 residues.

This clonotype has ten or more counts. The rearrangement uses TRBV7-9 and TRBJ1-5; D call uncertain. Deletions cut 3 bases from V and 4 bases from J, with 4 bases between. Germline V CDR1 and CDR2: SEHNR, FQNEAQ (reference sequence). The length of the CDR3 is 12 residues. CDR3: CASSFTNQPQHF. The CDR3 nucleotides read TGTGCCAGCAGCTTCACAAATCAGCCCCAGCATTTT.

The V gene is TRBV28, the J gene TRBJ2-5; maybe TRBD1 (6 bases). Deletions cut 5 bases from V and 2 bases from J, with 21 bases between. The CDR3 sequence is 17 residues long. Germline lookup yields CDR1 MDHEN and CDR2 SYDVKM. CDR3 in amino acids: CASSLRVGRGQQETQYF. DNA for the CDR3: TGTGCCAGCAGTCTGCGGGTTGGCAGGGGCCAACAAGAGACCCAGTACTTC.

This clonotype has ten or more counts. The genes are TRBV3-1 and TRBJ1-1; D not resolved. This CDR3 region has 12 residues. The germline CDR1 and CDR2 sequences are LGHDT and YNNKEL (reference sequence). V dropped 3 bases and J dropped 11 bases, with 13 bases sitting between them. This CDR3 reads CASSQGYTTAFF. Here the CDR3 DNA reads TGTGCCAGCAGCCAGGGATATACGACGGCTTTCTTT. The whole variable domain, remainder taken from reference TRBV3-1 and TRBJ1-1, is DTAVSQTPKYLVTQMGNDKSIKCEQNLGHDTMYWYKQDSKKFLKIMFSYNNKELIINETVPNRFSPKSPDKAHLNLHINSLELGDSAVYFCASSQGYTTAFFGQGTRLTVV.

The sample holds many counts of this clonotype. The chain carries TRBV27 and TRBJ2-7; 7 nucleotides line up with TRBD1. The CDR3 runs 15 residues. Trimming took 6 bases from V and 1 from J; bases not matched to a gene: 9. The germline gives CDR1 MNHEY, CDR2 SMNVEV (reference sequence). The DNA of the CDR3 is TGTGCCAGCAGGCAAGGGACAGCCCCTTCCTACGAGCAGTACTTC. Translated, it gives CASRQGTAPSYEQYF.